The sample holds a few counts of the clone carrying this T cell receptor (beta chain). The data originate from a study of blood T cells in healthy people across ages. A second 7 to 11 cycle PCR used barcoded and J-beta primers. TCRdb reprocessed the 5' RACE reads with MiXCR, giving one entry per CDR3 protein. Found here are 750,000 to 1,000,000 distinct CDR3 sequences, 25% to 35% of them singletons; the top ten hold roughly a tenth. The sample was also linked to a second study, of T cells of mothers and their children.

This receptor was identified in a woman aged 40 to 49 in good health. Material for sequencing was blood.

The CDR3 DNA sequence: TGTGCCAGCAGCGCCAATAGCGGGGGGGCAGCGTATTTT. As protein: CASSANSGGAAYF. This chain uses TRBV7-6 with TRBJ2-3, with 11 bases matching TRBD2. Germline trimming cut 5 bases from V and 14 bases from J; bases unmatched to any gene: 9. Germline-derived CDR1 and CDR2 are SGHVS and FNYEAQ. The CDR3 length is 13 residues.